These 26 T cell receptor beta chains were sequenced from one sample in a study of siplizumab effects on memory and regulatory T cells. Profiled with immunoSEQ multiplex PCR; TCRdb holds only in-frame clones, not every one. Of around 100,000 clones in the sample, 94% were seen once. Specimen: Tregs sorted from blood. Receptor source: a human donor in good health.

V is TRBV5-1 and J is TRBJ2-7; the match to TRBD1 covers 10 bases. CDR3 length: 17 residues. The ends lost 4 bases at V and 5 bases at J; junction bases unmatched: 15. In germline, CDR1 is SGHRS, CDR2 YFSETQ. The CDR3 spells CASSLGQGRTSYDEQYF. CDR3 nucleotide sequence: TGCGCCAGCAGCCTGGGACAGGGGCGGACTAGCTACGACGAGCAGTACTTC.

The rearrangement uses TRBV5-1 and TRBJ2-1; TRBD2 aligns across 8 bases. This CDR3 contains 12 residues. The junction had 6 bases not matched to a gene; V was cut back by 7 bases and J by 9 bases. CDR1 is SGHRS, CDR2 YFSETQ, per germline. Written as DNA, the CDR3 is TGCGCCAGCCGGGGGGGAGGGGGTGAGCAGTTCTTC. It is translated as CASRGGGGEQFF.

The CDR3 is CASVRAPFGNQPQHF. The DNA of the CDR3 is TGTGCCAGCGTTCGGGCCCCATTTGGCAATCAGCCCCAGCATTTT. The chain couples TRBV28 to TRBJ1-5; D is ambiguous. Germline V lookup: CDR1 MDHEN, CDR2 SYDVKM. V was trimmed by 8 bases and J by 2 bases, leaving 16 bases between them. This CDR3 comprises 15 residues. The full variable domain, in which reference TRBV28 and TRBJ1-5 provide the parts outside the CDR3, is DVKVTQSSRYLVKRTGEKVFLECVQDMDHENMFWYRQDPGLGLRLIYFSYDVKMKEKGDIPEGYSVSREKKERFSLILESASTNQTSMYLCASVRAPFGNQPQHFGDGTRLSIL.

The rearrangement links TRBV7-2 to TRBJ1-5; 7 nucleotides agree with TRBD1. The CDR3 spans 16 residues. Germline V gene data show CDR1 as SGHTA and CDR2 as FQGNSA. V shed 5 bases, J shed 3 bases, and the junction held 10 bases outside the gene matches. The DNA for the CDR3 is TGTGCCAGCAGCCTCGTGGGGACAGCGGACAATCAGCCCCAGCATTTT. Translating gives CASSLVGTADNQPQHF.

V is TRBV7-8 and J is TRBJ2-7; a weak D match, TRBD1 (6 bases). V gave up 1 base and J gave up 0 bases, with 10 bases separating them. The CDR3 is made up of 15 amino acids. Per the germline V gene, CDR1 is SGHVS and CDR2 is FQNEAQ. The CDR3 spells CASSLVLDSSYEQYF. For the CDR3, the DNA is TGTGCCAGCAGCTTAGTCCTGGACAGCTCCTACGAGCAGTACTTC.

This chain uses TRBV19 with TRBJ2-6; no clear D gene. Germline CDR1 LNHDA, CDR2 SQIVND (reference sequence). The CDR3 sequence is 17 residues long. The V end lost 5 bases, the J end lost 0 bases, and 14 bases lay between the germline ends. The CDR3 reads CASSFTGASSGANVLTF. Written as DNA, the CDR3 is TGTGCCAGTAGTTTTACGGGCGCAAGCTCTGGGGCCAACGTCCTGACTTTC.

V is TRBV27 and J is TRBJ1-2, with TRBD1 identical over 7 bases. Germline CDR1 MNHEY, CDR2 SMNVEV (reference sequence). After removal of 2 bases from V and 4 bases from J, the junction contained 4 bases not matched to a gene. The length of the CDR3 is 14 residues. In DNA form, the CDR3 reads TGTGCCAGCAGTTTAAGACAGGGATTCTATGGCTACACCTTC. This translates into CASSLRQGFYGYTF.

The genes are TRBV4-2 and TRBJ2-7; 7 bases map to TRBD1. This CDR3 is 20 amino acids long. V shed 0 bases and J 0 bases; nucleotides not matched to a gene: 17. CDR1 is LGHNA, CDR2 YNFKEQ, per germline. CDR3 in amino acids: CASSQDMPFRDRTHSYEQYF. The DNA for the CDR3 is TGTGCCAGCAGCCAAGATATGCCCTTCCGGGACAGAACGCACTCCTACGAGCAGTACTTC.

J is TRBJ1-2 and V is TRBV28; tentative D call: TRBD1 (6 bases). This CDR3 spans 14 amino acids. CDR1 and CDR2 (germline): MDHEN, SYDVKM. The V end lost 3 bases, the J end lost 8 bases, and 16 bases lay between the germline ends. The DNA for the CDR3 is TGTGCCAGCAGTTTGGGGGGGCTAGGTCGCGGCTACACCTTC. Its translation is CASSLGGLGRGYTF.

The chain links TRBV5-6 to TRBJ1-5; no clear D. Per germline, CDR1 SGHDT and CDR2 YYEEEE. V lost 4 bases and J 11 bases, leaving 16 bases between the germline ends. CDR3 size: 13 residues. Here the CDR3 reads CASSAYRESAQHF. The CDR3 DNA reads TGTGCCAGCAGCGCGTACCGGGAATCGGCCCAGCATTTT.

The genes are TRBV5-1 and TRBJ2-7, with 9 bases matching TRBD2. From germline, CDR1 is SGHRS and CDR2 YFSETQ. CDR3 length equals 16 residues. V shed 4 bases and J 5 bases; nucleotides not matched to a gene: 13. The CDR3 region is CASSVSRSGRINEQYF. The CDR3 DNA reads TGCGCCAGCAGCGTCAGTCGGAGCGGGAGGATAAACGAGCAGTACTTC.

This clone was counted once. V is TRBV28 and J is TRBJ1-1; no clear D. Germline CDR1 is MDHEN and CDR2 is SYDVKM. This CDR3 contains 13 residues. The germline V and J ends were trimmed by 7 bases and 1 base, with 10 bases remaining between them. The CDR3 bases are TGTGCCAGCAATCCCTCCCGGAACACTGAAGCTTTCTTT. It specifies CASNPSRNTEAFF.

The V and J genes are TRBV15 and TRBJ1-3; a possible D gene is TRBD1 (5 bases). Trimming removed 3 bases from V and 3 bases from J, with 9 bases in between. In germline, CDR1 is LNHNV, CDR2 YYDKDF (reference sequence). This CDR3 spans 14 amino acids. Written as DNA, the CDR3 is TGTGCCACCAGCAGGGGACGCAGTGGAAACACCATATATTTT. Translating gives CATSRGRSGNTIYF.

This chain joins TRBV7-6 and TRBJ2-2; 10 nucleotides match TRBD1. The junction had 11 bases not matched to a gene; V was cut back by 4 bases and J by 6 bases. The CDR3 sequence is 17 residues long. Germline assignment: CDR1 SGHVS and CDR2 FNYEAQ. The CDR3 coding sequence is TGTGCCAGCAGCTCGACAGGGGGCTCACGAACGGCCGGGGAGCTGTTTTTT. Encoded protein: CASSSTGGSRTAGELFF.

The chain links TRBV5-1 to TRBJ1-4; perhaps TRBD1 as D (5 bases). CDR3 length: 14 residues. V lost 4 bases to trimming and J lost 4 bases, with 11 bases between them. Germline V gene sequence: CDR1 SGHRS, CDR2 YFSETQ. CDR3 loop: CASSLGAYNEKLFF. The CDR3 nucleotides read TGCGCCAGCAGCCTCGGGGCTTATAATGAAAAACTGTTTTTT.

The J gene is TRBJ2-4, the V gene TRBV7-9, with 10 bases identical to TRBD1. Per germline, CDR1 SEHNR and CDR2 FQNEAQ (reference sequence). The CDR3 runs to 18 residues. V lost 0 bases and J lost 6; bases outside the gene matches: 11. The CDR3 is CASSLAGIGQGGRNIQYF. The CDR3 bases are TGTGCCAGCAGCTTAGCGGGTATTGGACAGGGGGGAAGAAACATTCAGTACTTC. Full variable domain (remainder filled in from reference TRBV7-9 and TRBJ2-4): DTGVSQNPRHKITKRGQNVTFRCDPISEHNRLYWYRQTLGQGPEFLTYFQNEAQLEKSRLLSDRFSAERPKGSFSTLEIQRTEQGDSAMYLCASSLAGIGQGGRNIQYFGAGTRLSVL.

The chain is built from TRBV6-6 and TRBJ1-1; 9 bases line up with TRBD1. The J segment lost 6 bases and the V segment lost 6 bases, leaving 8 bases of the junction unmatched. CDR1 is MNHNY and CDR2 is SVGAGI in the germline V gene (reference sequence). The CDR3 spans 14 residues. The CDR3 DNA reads TGTGCCAGCAGCTTTGGGACAGGGAATTCTGAAGCTTTCTTT. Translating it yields CASSFGTGNSEAFF.

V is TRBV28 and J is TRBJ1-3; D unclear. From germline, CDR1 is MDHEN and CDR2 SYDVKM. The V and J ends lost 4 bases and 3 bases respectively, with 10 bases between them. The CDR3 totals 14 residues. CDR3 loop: CASSYGPVGNTIYF. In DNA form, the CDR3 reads TGTGCCAGCAGTTACGGGCCAGTTGGAAACACCATATATTTT.

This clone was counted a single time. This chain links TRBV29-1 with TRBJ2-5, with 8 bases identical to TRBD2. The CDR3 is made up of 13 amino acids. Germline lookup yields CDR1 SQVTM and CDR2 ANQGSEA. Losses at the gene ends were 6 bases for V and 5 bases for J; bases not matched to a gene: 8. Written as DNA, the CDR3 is TGCAGCGTCACTAGGGGACTAGTGGAGACCCAGTACTTC. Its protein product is CSVTRGLVETQYF.

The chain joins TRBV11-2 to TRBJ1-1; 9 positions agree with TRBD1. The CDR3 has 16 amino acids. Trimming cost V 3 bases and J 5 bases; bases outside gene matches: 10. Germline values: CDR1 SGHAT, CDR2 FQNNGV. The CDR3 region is CASSFPGQGARTEAFF. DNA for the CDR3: TGTGCCAGCAGCTTTCCGGGACAGGGAGCAAGGACTGAAGCTTTCTTT.

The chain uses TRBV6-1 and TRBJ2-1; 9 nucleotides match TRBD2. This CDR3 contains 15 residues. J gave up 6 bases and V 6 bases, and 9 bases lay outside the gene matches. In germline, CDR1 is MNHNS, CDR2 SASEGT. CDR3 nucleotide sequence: TGTGCCAGCAGCTTAGCGGGAGCCCTGAGCAATGAGCAGTTCTTC. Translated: CASSLAGALSNEQFF.

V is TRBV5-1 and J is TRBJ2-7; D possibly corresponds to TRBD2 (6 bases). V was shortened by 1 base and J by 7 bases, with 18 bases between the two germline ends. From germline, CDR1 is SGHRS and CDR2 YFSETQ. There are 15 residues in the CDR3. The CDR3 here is CASSLFRGLEGEQYF. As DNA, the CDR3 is TGCGCCAGCAGCTTGTTTCGGGGACTGGAGGGGGAGCAGTACTTC. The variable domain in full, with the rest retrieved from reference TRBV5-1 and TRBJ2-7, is KAGVTQTPRYLIKTRGQQVTLSCSPISGHRSVSWYQQTPGQGLQFLFEYFSETQRNKGNFPGRFSGRQFSNSRSEMNVSTLELGDSALYLCASSLFRGLEGEQYFGPGTRLTVT.

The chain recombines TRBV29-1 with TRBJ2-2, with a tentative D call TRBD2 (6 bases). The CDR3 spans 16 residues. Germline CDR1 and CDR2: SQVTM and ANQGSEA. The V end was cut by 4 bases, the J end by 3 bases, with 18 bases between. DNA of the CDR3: TGCAGCGTTGGGGGCCGGGGGAGTTATGACACCGGGGAGCTGTTTTTT. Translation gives CSVGGRGSYDTGELFF.

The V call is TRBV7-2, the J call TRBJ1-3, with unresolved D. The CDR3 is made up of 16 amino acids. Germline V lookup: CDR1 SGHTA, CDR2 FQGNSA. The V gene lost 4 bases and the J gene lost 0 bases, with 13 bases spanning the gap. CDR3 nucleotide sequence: TGTGCCAGCAGCTCCCCCCCGCAAACCTCTGGAAACACCATATATTTT. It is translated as CASSSPPQTSGNTIYF.

The CDR3 protein is CASRQDSRESQPQHF. The CDR3 DNA reads TGCGCCAGCAGGCAGGACAGCCGGGAAAGTCAGCCCCAGCATTTT. The J gene is TRBJ1-5, the V gene TRBV10-2; weak D call: TRBD1 (6 bases). The CDR3 is made up of 15 amino acids. Germline V lookup: CDR1 WSHSY, CDR2 SAAADI. V was pared by 6 bases and J by 6 bases, with 18 bases between.

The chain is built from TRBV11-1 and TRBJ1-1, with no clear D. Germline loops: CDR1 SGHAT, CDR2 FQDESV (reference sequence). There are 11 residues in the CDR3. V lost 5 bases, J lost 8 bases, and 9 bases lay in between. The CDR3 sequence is CASSLTSEAFF. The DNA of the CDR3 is TGTGCCAGCAGCCTGACGTCGGAAGCTTTCTTT.